Below, 28 T cell receptor beta chains from the same sample are listed, as sequenced in a study of prognosis after radiotherapy for stage I lung cancer. Amplification of the TCR beta CDR3 (from genomic DNA) was done by two-round multiplex PCR. For every TRBV and TRBJ gene, a specific primer was used in first-round PCR. TCRdb called the multiplex PCR reads again in MiXCR, with one record for every CDR3 protein. The sample holds more than 15,000 distinct CDR3 sequences; 15% to 20% are singletons and the top ten take over 30%. Specimen: PBMCs, collected before or after stereotactic body radiation therapy (not recorded which). Every receptor here comes from a donor at least 50 years old with non-small cell lung cancer.

The table lists this clonotype with many counts. V usage is TRBV20-1 and J usage is TRBJ2-3; TRBD2 agrees at 8 bases. After removal of 5 bases from V and 6 bases from J, the junction contained 13 bases not matched to a gene. The CDR3 covers 15 residues. Germline V CDR1 and CDR2: DFQATT, SNEGSKA (reference sequence). The CDR3 region is CSAPNRGSGKDTQYF. The CDR3 DNA follows: TGCAGTGCTCCCAACCGAGGTAGCGGGAAGGATACGCAGTATTTT.

This clonotype has just a few counts. The gene calls are TRBV5-6 and TRBJ1-1; 8 bases match TRBD1. Per the germline V gene, CDR1 is SGHDT and CDR2 is YYEEEE. Unmatched junction bases numbered 9, after V lost 4 bases and J lost 1 base. The CDR3 length is 16 residues. CDR3 coding DNA: TGTGCCAGCAGCCGAAGGCGACAGGGGTCGAACACTGAAGCTTTCTTT. Protein: CASSRRRQGSNTEAFF.

About this clonotype: This likely stems from a read error, as it lies one base from a far larger clone. The rearrangement links TRBV7-9 to TRBJ2-7; 7 nucleotides agree with TRBD1. Germline V gene sequence: CDR1 SEHNR, CDR2 FQNEAQ (reference sequence). The CDR3 loop spans 15 amino acids. The CDR3 nucleotides read TGTCCCAGCAGCCGACAGGGACCCCTCTCCTACGAGCAGTACTTC. This translates into CPSSRQGPLSYEQYF.

A word on this clonotype: Just one base apart from a much larger clone, this may be a read error. CDR3 sequence: CASSLGQANQPQRF. CDR3 sequence (DNA): TGTGCCAGCAGCCTAGGACAGGCCAATCAGCCCCAGCGTTTT. The chain employs TRBV28 and TRBJ1-5, with 7 bases lining up with TRBD1. This CDR3 region has 14 residues. The germline gives CDR1 MDHEN, CDR2 SYDVKM.

Ten or more counts support this clonotype. This chain connects TRBV5-4 to TRBJ2-1; possible D gene TRBD1, 5 bases. V dropped 4 bases and J dropped 8 bases, with 16 bases sitting between them. The CDR3 is 14 residues long. The germline V gene encodes CDR1 SGHNT and CDR2 YYREEE (reference sequence). The CDR3 is CASSQPEGVHEQFF. The CDR3, as DNA: TGTGCCAGCAGCCAGCCTGAAGGGGTGCATGAGCAGTTCTTC. Drawing the rest from reference TRBV5-4 and TRBJ2-1, the complete variable domain is ETGVTQSPTHLIKTRGQQVTLRCSSQSGHNTVSWYQQALGQGPQFIFQYYREEENGRGNFPPRFSGLQFPNYSSELNVNALELDDSALYLCASSQPEGVHEQFFGPGTRLTVL.

This clonotype was counted ten times or more. This chain connects TRBV27 to TRBJ2-5, with D possibly matching TRBD1 (6 bases). This CDR3 contains 15 residues. Trimming removed 6 bases from V and 5 bases from J, with 19 bases in between. Per the germline V gene, CDR1 is MNHEY and CDR2 is SMNVEV (reference sequence). As DNA, the CDR3 is TGTGCCAGCAGGGCTCACAGGGATATTAAGGAGACCCAGTACTTC. The encoded protein is CASRAHRDIKETQYF.

In this sample, this clonotype is medium-sized (0.01 to 0.1%). The V and J genes are TRBV11-2 and TRBJ1-6; D is possibly TRBD1 (6 bases). Germline CDR1 is SGHAT and CDR2 is FQNNGV. The V end was cut by 4 bases, the J end by 9 bases, with 13 bases between. The CDR3 contains 14 residues. CDR3 nucleotide sequence: TGTGCCAGCAGCTCGTCCAGGGGAGGTTCACCCCTCCACTTT. Its translation is CASSSSRGGSPLHF.

This clonotype qualifies as medium-sized (0.01 to 0.1%). This chain joins TRBV3-1 and TRBJ1-4; D unclear. The CDR3 is made up of 14 amino acids. Per the germline V gene, CDR1 is LGHDT and CDR2 is YNNKEL (reference sequence). Trimming cost V 0 bases and J 0 bases, with 2 bases left between them. The CDR3 DNA follows: TGTGCCAGCAGCCAAGATGCAACTAATGAAAAACTGTTTTTT. This gives the protein CASSQDATNEKLFF. Full variable domain (missing parts from reference TRBV3-1 and TRBJ1-4): DTAVSQTPKYLVTQMGNDKSIKCEQNLGHDTMYWYKQDSKKFLKIMFSYNNKELIINETVPNRFSPKSPDKAHLNLHINSLELGDSAVYFCASSQDATNEKLFFGSGTQLSVL.

Comment on this clonotype: A far more abundant clone sits one base away, making this likely a read error. The chain uses TRBV27 and TRBJ2-7; D uncertain. This CDR3 region has 15 residues. V dropped 4 bases and J dropped 7 bases, with 20 bases sitting between them. The germline gives CDR1 MNHEY, CDR2 SMNVEV (reference sequence). CDR3 residues: CASSSSEHSYNEQYF. CDR3 coding DNA: TGTGCCAGCAGTTCCTCGGAACACTCCTACAATGAGCAGTACTTC.

At least ten counts were recorded for this clonotype. This chain links TRBV9 with TRBJ1-2, with D possibly matching TRBD1 (5 bases). With 3 bases removed from V and 5 bases from J, the gap between germline ends came to 14 bases. In germline, CDR1 is SGDLS, CDR2 YYNGEE. The CDR3 has 14 residues. DNA for the CDR3: TGTGCCAGCAGCGCGGGGGGTGGGAAGTATGGCTACACCTTC. It encodes CASSAGGGKYGYTF. The whole variable domain, filled in from reference TRBV9 and TRBJ1-2, reads DSGVTQTPKHLITATGQRVTLRCSPRSGDLSVYWYQQSLDQGLQFLIQYYNGEERAKGNILERFSAQQFPDLHSELNLSSLELGDSALYFCASSAGGGKYGYTFGSGTRLTVV.

This clonotype was seen at least ten times. The CDR3 DNA reads TGTGCCAGCAGTCCGGCGGACAGGGTAGGGGGTGAGACCCAGTACTTC. Translating it yields CASSPADRVGGETQYF. The chain employs TRBV25-1 and TRBJ2-5, with 8 bases aligning to TRBD1. Unmatched junction bases numbered 13, after V lost 5 bases and J lost 5 bases. The germline CDR1 and CDR2 sequences are MGHDK and SYGVNS. The CDR3 totals 16 residues.

This clonotype has ten or more counts. The gene calls are TRBV19 and TRBJ1-2; D remains unclear. The CDR3 covers 13 residues. CDR1 and CDR2 from the germline V gene are LNHDA and SQIVND (reference sequence). V dropped 3 bases and J dropped 4 bases, with 9 bases sitting between them. The CDR3 DNA is TGTGCCAGTAGTATTACGGGCGGCTATGGCTACACCTTC. Protein: CASSITGGYGYTF. Filled out from reference TRBV19 and TRBJ1-2, the complete variable domain reads DGGITQSPKYLFRKEGQNVTLSCEQNLNHDAMYWYRQDPGQGLRLIYYSQIVNDFQKGDIAEGYSVSREKKESFPLTVTSAQKNPTAFYLCASSITGGYGYTFGSGTRLTVV.

This clonotype was counted many times. The V call is TRBV28, the J call TRBJ1-5, with a tentative D call TRBD1 (6 bases). The V end was cut by 10 bases, the J end by 4 bases, with 17 bases between. The CDR3 loop spans 14 amino acids. Germline V gives CDR1 MDHEN, CDR2 SYDVKM. Written as DNA, the CDR3 is TGTGCCACGAGAGGACAGTTCCCAAATCAGCCCCAGCATTTT. Translation gives CATRGQFPNQPQHF.

This clonotype was detected many times. CDR3 sequence reads: CSVEGEGRRAFF. As DNA, the CDR3 is TGCAGCGTTGAAGGGGAGGGACGTAGGGCTTTCTTT. The rearrangement links TRBV29-1 to TRBJ1-1; TRBD1 might be the D (5 bases). With 1 base removed from V and 11 bases from J, the gap between germline ends came to 14 bases. The CDR3 has 12 amino acids. Germline CDR1 reads SQVTM; CDR2 reads ANQGSEA.

In the case of this clonotype: A far larger clone is one nucleotide away, so this likely arose from a read error. This rearrangement joins TRBV6-1 to TRBJ2-5, with 8 positions matching TRBD1. Judging by the DNA end, TRBJ2-1 fits better; the J call may be wrong. This CDR3 spans 15 amino acids. Germline assignment: CDR1 MNHNS and CDR2 SASEGT. The DNA of the CDR3 is TGTACCAGCAGGTCCGGCGGACAGGGCGTAAATGAGCAGTTCTTC. Residues: CTSRSGGQGVNEQFF.

Many counts were recorded for this clonotype. The chain couples TRBV6-5 to TRBJ1-2; 7 positions agree with TRBD1. The CDR3 sequence is 15 residues long. V lost 0 bases and J lost 5; bases outside the gene matches: 6. Germline CDR1 is MNHEY and CDR2 is SVGAGI. CDR3 residues: CASSYSSRGWYGYTF. The CDR3 DNA reads as TGTGCCAGCAGTTACTCTTCCAGGGGGTGGTATGGCTACACCTTC.

This chain joins TRBV20-1 and TRBJ2-6; possible D gene TRBD1, 6 bases. Trimming shortened V by 4 bases and J by 4 bases, and 14 bases separated the two germline ends. The CDR3 spans 15 residues. Germline V CDR1 and CDR2: DFQATT, SNEGSKA (reference sequence). The CDR3 reads CSATSPDRGANVLTF. Here the CDR3 DNA reads TGCAGTGCTACATCTCCCGACAGGGGGGCCAACGTCCTGACTTTC.

The rearrangement uses TRBV6-1 and TRBJ2-1, with 12 positions matching TRBD1. CDR3 length: 15 residues. Germline CDR1 MNHNS, CDR2 SASEGT. J lost 6 bases, V lost 7 bases, and 7 bases had no gene match. The CDR3 region has the DNA TGTGCCAGCATCGGGACAGGGGGCGCTGGCAATGAGCAGTTCTTC. This codes for CASIGTGGAGNEQFF.

This clonotype was counted many times. The chain links TRBV10-3 to TRBJ2-3; the D gene is possibly TRBD1 (6 bases). CDR3 length equals 15 residues. V gave up 2 bases and J gave up 4 bases, with 13 bases separating them. Germline CDR1 reads ENHRY; CDR2 reads SYGVKD. The DNA of the CDR3 is TGTGCCATCAGTGAGGGACAGATTGGTGCAGATACGCAGTATTTT. It translates to CAISEGQIGADTQYF.

This clonotype was counted ten times or more. The chain has TRBV25-1 and TRBJ1-4, with D possibly TRBD1 on 6 matching bases. The CDR3 sequence is 15 residues long. Germline values: CDR1 MGHDK, CDR2 SYGVNS. Trimming left V 1 base short and J 4 bases short, with 10 bases between. CDR3 sequence (DNA): TGTGCCAGCAGTGAATTGACAGGAGATAATGAAAAACTGTTTTTT. Protein product: CASSELTGDNEKLFF.

This clonotype showed up many times. The CDR3 sequence is CASTYGTSGSYEQYF. The CDR3 bases are TGTGCCAGTACCTACGGGACTAGCGGCTCCTACGAGCAGTACTTC. The chain employs TRBV19 and TRBJ2-7; 11 bases are a match to TRBD2. V gave up 7 bases and J gave up 0 bases; unmatched junction bases: 5. This CDR3 has 15 amino acids. The V gene's germline CDR1 is LNHDA and CDR2 SQIVND (reference sequence).

This clonotype was recorded many times. V is TRBV20-1 and J is TRBJ1-2, with a tentative D call TRBD1 (5 bases). V gave up 6 bases and J gave up 3 bases, with 11 bases separating them. The CDR3 runs 12 residues. Germline CDR1 DFQATT, CDR2 SNEGSKA (reference sequence). In DNA form, the CDR3 reads TGCAGTGCCCCCCGGGGGTACTATGGCTACACCTTC. Translated: CSAPRGYYGYTF.

This clonotype was detected many times. V is TRBV19 and J is TRBJ1-6, with D unresolved. Germline CDR1 reads LNHDA; CDR2 reads SQIVND (reference sequence). V shed 7 bases and J shed 0 bases, with 13 bases lying between them. The CDR3 consists of 16 residues. CDR3 sequence reads: CASKEFPTSYNSPLHF. CDR3 nucleotides: TGTGCCAGTAAAGAATTCCCCACCTCCTATAATTCACCCCTCCACTTT.

This clonotype was detected many times. V usage is TRBV5-1 and J usage is TRBJ1-1; D unresolved. The V gene lost 0 bases and the J gene lost 1 base, with 4 bases spanning the gap. Germline CDR1 and CDR2: SGHRS and YFSETQ. This CDR3 has 13 residues. Here the CDR3 reads CASSLGPNTEAFF. In DNA form, the CDR3 reads TGCGCCAGCAGCTTGGGACCGAACACTGAAGCTTTCTTT.

In its sample, this clonotype was seen many times. J is TRBJ1-2 and V is TRBV27; no clear D. Germline V CDR1 and CDR2: MNHEY, SMNVEV (reference sequence). Trimming removed 2 bases at V and 6 bases at J, with 10 bases between. The CDR3 is 13 residues long. The chain's CDR3 is CASSLMGFDGYTF. CDR3 coding DNA: TGTGCCAGCAGTTTAATGGGGTTCGATGGCTACACCTTC.

This clonotype was counted at least ten times. The V call is TRBV10-3, the J call TRBJ2-3; 8 nucleotides match TRBD2. The V gene end was trimmed by 9 bases and the J gene end by 3 bases; junction bases not matched to a gene: 8. CDR3 length equals 14 residues. Germline V gene lookup returns CDR1 ENHRY and CDR2 SYGVKD. Written as DNA, the CDR3 is TGTGCCATTTCTAGCGGGCGGGAGACAGATACGCAGTATTTT. Amino acid sequence: CAISSGRETDTQYF.

This clonotype was seen ten or more times. This chain links TRBV6-1 with TRBJ2-7; TRBD1 matches 10 bases. Germline CDR1 is MNHNS and CDR2 is SASEGT. V lost 7 bases and J lost 5; bases outside the gene matches: 5. The CDR3 is 13 amino acids. The CDR3: CASTKGQGNEQYF. As DNA, the CDR3 is TGTGCCAGCACCAAGGGACAGGGGAACGAGCAGTACTTC.

This clonotype came up many times. The chain combines TRBV7-3 with TRBJ2-7; no reliable D call. The germline gives CDR1 SGHTA, CDR2 FQGTGA. V shed 5 bases and J shed 3 bases, with 17 bases lying between them. The CDR3 length is 15 residues. CDR3 protein: CASSPSRASNYEQYF. The CDR3 DNA is TGTGCCAGCAGCCCCTCGAGAGCTTCTAACTACGAGCAGTACTTC.